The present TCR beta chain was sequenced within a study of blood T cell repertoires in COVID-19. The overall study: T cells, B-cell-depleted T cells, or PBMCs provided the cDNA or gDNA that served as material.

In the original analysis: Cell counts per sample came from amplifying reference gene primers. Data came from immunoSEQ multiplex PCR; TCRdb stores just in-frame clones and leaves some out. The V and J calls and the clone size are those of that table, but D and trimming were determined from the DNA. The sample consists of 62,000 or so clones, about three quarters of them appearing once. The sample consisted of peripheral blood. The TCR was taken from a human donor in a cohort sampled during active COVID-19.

The CDR3: CASSQIHIQDTDSGANVLTF. The CDR3 nucleotides are TGTGCCAGCAGCCAGATACACATTCAGGACACCGACTCTGGGGCCAACGTCCTGACTTTC. The rearrangement links TRBV3-1 (or the pseudogene TRBV3-2) to TRBJ2-6, with D possibly TRBD1 on 5 matching bases. CDR3 length: 20 amino acids. V shed 3 bases and J shed 0 bases, with 21 bases lying between them. The V gene's germline CDR1 is LGHDT and CDR2 YNNKEL (reference sequence).